This TCR beta chain was sequenced during a study of T cells in Graves' hyperthyroidism and ophthalmopathy. RNA transcripts provided the source from which TCR beta CDR3 regions were amplified. Carried out on the TCR CDR3, a first-round RT-PCR used the HTBI primer set. TCRdb re-called the multiplex PCR reads with MiXCR, one entry per CDR3 protein. The sample carries about 640,000 distinct CDR3 sequences, about a fifth recorded once. The CDR3 has 14 residues. J gave up 2 bases and V 6 bases, and 3 bases lay outside the gene matches. Germline V gives CDR1 SGHRS, CDR2 YFSETQ. This clonotype was picked up a small number of times.

Sequencing used blood. The chain joins TRBV5-1 to TRBJ2-1; 9 nucleotides line up with TRBD1. The receptor was isolated from a man aged 25-45 years with Graves' ophthalmopathy. CDR3 sequence (DNA): TGCGCCAGCAACACAGGGGGCCCCTACAATGAGCAGTTCTTC. Encoded protein: CASNTGGPYNEQFF.